Listed here are 24 T cell receptor beta chains from one sample, sequenced in a study of graft-versus-host responses after intestinal transplantation. The method was immunoSEQ multiplex PCR; TCRdb's version includes in-frame clones alone and lacks a portion of them. The table records 6,500 to 7,500 clones, 30% of them present only once. The starting material was alloreactive CD4+ T cells from a mixed lymphocyte reaction culture, obtained before transplantation. Subset in this sample: CFSE-low proliferating T cells sorted from roughly 6-day pre-transplant mixed lymphocyte reaction (GvH or HvG direction). These receptors all come from a human patient who was an organ donor for intestinal transplantation.

The chain has TRBV4-2 and TRBJ1-2, with no clear D. Germline values: CDR1 LGHNA, CDR2 YNFKEQ. V was clipped by 4 bases and J by 11 bases, with 20 bases between them. The CDR3 contains 14 residues. The CDR3 sequence: CASSLWRGTTGYTF. DNA of the CDR3: TGTGCCAGCAGCCTATGGCGGGGAACAACCGGGTACACCTTC.

V and J are TRBV2 and TRBJ1-5; 8 bases align to TRBD1. The length of the CDR3 is 14 residues. Germline V gene sequence: CDR1 SNHLY, CDR2 FYNNEI. Trimming removed 7 bases from V and 2 bases from J; junction bases left unmatched: 4. The CDR3 spells CASKQTGGNQPQHF. In DNA form, the CDR3 reads TGTGCCAGCAAGCAGACAGGGGGCAATCAGCCCCAGCATTTT.

This clone counts as medium-sized (0.01 to 0.1%). V usage is TRBV6-1 and J usage is TRBJ1-2, with TRBD1 as a possible D gene (5 bases). V was pared by 4 bases and J by 7 bases, with 19 bases between. Germline CDR1 reads MNHNS; CDR2 reads SASEGT. This CDR3 spans 15 amino acids. As DNA, the CDR3 is TGTGCCAGCAGTGTCCCGGGGGGAGGTCCGGCTGGCTACACCTTC. The encoded protein is CASSVPGGGPAGYTF.

The V gene is TRBV29-1, the J gene TRBJ2-7; 8 bases are shared with TRBD1. Trimming at V came to 3 bases and at J to 2 bases, leaving 3 bases not matched to a gene. The CDR3 runs 13 residues. Germline V gives CDR1 SQVTM, CDR2 ANQGSEA. CDR3 DNA sequence: TGCAGCGTTGATGGACAGGGAGCCTACGAGCAGTACTTC. Translated: CSVDGQGAYEQYF.

This clone was found a few times. The chain employs TRBV19 and TRBJ2-1; 9 positions match TRBD2. J lost 3 bases, V lost 4 bases, and 7 bases had no gene match. Germline V gene sequence: CDR1 LNHDA, CDR2 SQIVND (reference sequence). This CDR3 has 16 amino acids. This CDR3 reads CASSTEAGGFYNEQFF. The CDR3 DNA is TGTGCCAGTAGTACCGAAGCGGGAGGTTTCTACAATGAGCAGTTCTTC.

By frequency in the sample, this clone is medium-sized. J is TRBJ2-5 and V is TRBV11-3; TRBD1 is a possible D gene (5 bases). This CDR3 is 14 amino acids long. Deletions cut 1 base from V and 4 bases from J, with 10 bases between. Germline CDR1 SGHNT, CDR2 YENEEA. The CDR3 DNA is TGTGCCAGCAGCTTAGGCGGTAGGGGAGAGACCCAGTACTTC. Protein: CASSLGGRGETQYF.

There are a few counts of this clone. This chain joins TRBV7-2 and TRBJ2-4; D is undetermined. V gave up 5 bases and J gave up 6 bases, with 14 bases separating them. Germline lookup yields CDR1 SGHTA and CDR2 FQGNSA. The CDR3 totals 14 residues. CDR3 nucleotides: TGTGCCAGCAGCCTCTCCCAAGGCGGAAACATTCAGTACTTC. This encodes CASSLSQGGNIQYF.

By share of the sample, this clone is medium-sized. The rearrangement links TRBV6-6 to TRBJ2-7; 8 bases line up with TRBD2. V lost 5 bases, J lost 2 bases, and 11 bases stayed unmatched. Germline lookup yields CDR1 MNHNY and CDR2 SVGAGI (reference sequence). The CDR3 runs 16 residues. The CDR3 bases are TGTGCCAGCAGTCGTCCGGGGGGGAGCTTCGCCTACGAGCAGTACTTC. This sequence encodes CASSRPGGSFAYEQYF.

The chain carries TRBV5-4 and TRBJ2-2, with a possible D match to TRBD2 (5 bases). This CDR3 is 13 amino acids long. Germline assignment: CDR1 SGHNT and CDR2 YYREEE (reference sequence). Trimming shortened V by 5 bases and J by 8 bases, and 13 bases separated the two germline ends. The CDR3 region is CASRAMEAGELFF. The CDR3 DNA reads as TGTGCCAGCAGGGCAATGGAGGCTGGGGAGCTGTTTTTT.

The chain couples TRBV5-1 to TRBJ1-2, with 8 bases fitting TRBD1. CDR1 and CDR2 (germline): SGHRS, YFSETQ. The CDR3 is 13 amino acids. V lost 0 bases and J lost 8; bases outside the gene matches: 3. The CDR3 spells CASSLATGVGYTF. The CDR3 nucleotides are TGCGCCAGCAGCTTGGCGACAGGGGTGGGCTACACCTTC.

The J gene is TRBJ1-5, the V gene TRBV11-3; D not certain. With 5 bases removed from V and 6 bases from J, the gap between germline ends came to 11 bases. The CDR3 totals 13 residues. The germline CDR1 and CDR2 sequences are SGHNT and YENEEA. The CDR3 spells CASSPRLGQPQHF. The CDR3 DNA is TGTGCCAGCAGCCCGAGGTTGGGTCAGCCCCAGCATTTT.

The CDR3 here is CASSLVPGNTIYF. The CDR3 DNA sequence: TGTGCCAGCAGCTTAGTCCCGGGAAACACCATATATTTT. V gene TRBV7-9 combines with J gene TRBJ1-3; D is unresolved. This CDR3 comprises 13 residues. The germline gives CDR1 SEHNR, CDR2 FQNEAQ (reference sequence). V lost 1 base to trimming and J lost 4 bases, with 5 bases between them.

This chain joins TRBV5-4 and TRBJ1-1, with D possibly being TRBD1 (5 bases). The CDR3 is 15 amino acids. The ends were cut back, 2 bases at V and 0 bases at J, with 11 bases in the middle. From germline, CDR1 is SGHNT and CDR2 YYREEE (reference sequence). For the CDR3, the DNA is TGTGCCAGCAGCTTCGACAGCTACTTGAACACTGAAGCTTTCTTT. Its protein product is CASSFDSYLNTEAFF.

This clone was seen more than once but under ten times. The V call is TRBV11-2, the J call TRBJ1-1; D unclear. The germline V gene encodes CDR1 SGHAT and CDR2 FQNNGV. The CDR3 runs to 11 residues. V lost 3 bases to trimming and J lost 11 bases, with 10 bases between them. CDR3 in amino acids: CASSFGGDAFF. The CDR3 DNA is TGTGCCAGCAGCTTTGGAGGTGACGCTTTCTTT.

This chain uses TRBV6-8 with TRBJ1-3, with D hard to call. This CDR3 spans 15 amino acids. Germline assignment: CDR1 MNHGY and CDR2 SAAAGT. Trimming took off 5 bases at V and 0 bases at J, with 11 bases between the two ends. The CDR3 nucleotides read TGTGCCAGCAGTGTATCCGGGGTCTCTGGAAACACCATATATTTT. Amino acids: CASSVSGVSGNTIYF.

A few counts support this clone. The chain employs TRBV6-1 and TRBJ2-2, with 7 bases identical to TRBD1. Germline loops: CDR1 MNHNS, CDR2 SASEGT. This CDR3 is built from 14 residues. Germline trimming cut 8 bases from V and 6 bases from J; bases unmatched to any gene: 9. CDR3 nucleotides: TGTGCCAGCCAGACAGGGATCAGCGCCGGGGAGCTGTTTTTT. Protein: CASQTGISAGELFF.

The V call is TRBV19, the J call TRBJ2-5; TRBD2 is a possible D gene (6 bases). Germline V lookup: CDR1 LNHDA, CDR2 SQIVND (reference sequence). This CDR3 contains 16 residues. Trimming left V 3 bases short and J 5 bases short, with 19 bases between. CDR3 bases: TGTGCCAGTAGTATCAGTCGGGCCGTAAGCGGGGAGACCCAGTACTTC. Amino acid sequence: CASSISRAVSGETQYF.

In this sample, this clone is medium-sized. The V gene is TRBV7-8, the J gene TRBJ2-1; a possible D gene is TRBD2 (5 bases). Deletions cut 3 bases from V and 3 bases from J, with 9 bases between. CDR3 length: 14 amino acids. The germline gives CDR1 SGHVS, CDR2 FQNEAQ. CDR3 amino acids: CASSFREGYNEQFF. The DNA for the CDR3 is TGTGCCAGCAGCTTCCGTGAGGGCTACAATGAGCAGTTCTTC.

The rearrangement uses TRBV7-3 and TRBJ2-3; D possibly corresponds to TRBD2 (6 bases). In germline, CDR1 is SGHTA, CDR2 FQGTGA. The CDR3 runs to 14 residues. Trimming pared 5 bases from V and 2 bases from J, leaving 11 bases between. Here the CDR3 reads CASSARDSTDTQYF. The CDR3 coding sequence is TGTGCCAGCAGCGCCCGGGACTCCACAGATACGCAGTATTTT. Using reference TRBV7-3 and TRBJ2-3 for the parts outside the CDR3, the full variable domain is GAGVSQTPSNKVTEKGKYVELRCDPISGHTALYWYRQSLGQGPEFLIYFQGTGAADDSGLPNDRFFAVRPEGSVSTLKIQRTERGDSAVYLCASSARDSTDTQYFGPGTRLTVL.

The chain has TRBV7-2 and TRBJ2-7, with TRBD2 identical over 9 bases. The J segment lost 5 bases and the V segment lost 1 base, leaving 6 bases of the junction unmatched. The length of the CDR3 is 15 residues. The germline V gene encodes CDR1 SGHTA and CDR2 FQGNSA. The DNA for the CDR3 is TGTGCCAGCAGCTTAGAAGCTAGCGGGACCCACGAGCAGTACTTC. Protein sequence: CASSLEASGTHEQYF.

This clone turned up a few times. This chain joins TRBV10-3 and TRBJ2-4; weak D call: TRBD1 (6 bases). From germline, CDR1 is ENHRY and CDR2 SYGVKD. Trimming took off 6 bases at V and 2 bases at J, with 38 bases between the two ends. The CDR3 sequence is 23 residues long. The CDR3 loop reads CAISTGSAGGVGVNPPSKNIQYF. The CDR3 coding sequence is TGTGCCATCAGCACAGGGTCGGCTGGGGGTGTCGGTGTAAACCCCCCTTCCAAAAACATTCAGTACTTC.

V is TRBV10-1 and J is TRBJ2-5, with 7 bases matching TRBD2. The J segment lost 3 bases and the V segment lost 7 bases, leaving 8 bases of the junction unmatched. CDR3 size: 14 residues. Germline V gene lookup returns CDR1 WNHNN and CDR2 SYGVQD (reference sequence). The CDR3 loop reads CASIARDYEETQYF. As DNA, the CDR3 is TGCGCCAGCATAGCCCGGGACTATGAAGAGACCCAGTACTTC.

Relative to its sample, this clone is medium-sized. The J gene is TRBJ2-7, the V gene TRBV18; no firm D call. Germline loops: CDR1 KGHSH, CDR2 LQKENI. V was clipped by 3 bases and J by 0 bases, with 9 bases between them. This CDR3 has 14 amino acids. The CDR3 DNA sequence: TGTGCCAGCTCACCGAAACAGCACTCCTACGAGCAGTACTTC. Encoded protein: CASSPKQHSYEQYF. The full variable domain, with the rest looked up from reference TRBV18 and TRBJ2-7, is NAGVMQNPRHLVRRRGQEARLRCSPMKGHSHVYWYRQLPEEGLKFMVYLQKENIIDESGMPKERFSAEFPKEGPSILRIQQVVRGDSAAYFCASSPKQHSYEQYFGPGTRLTVT.

The V and J genes are TRBV7-9 and TRBJ2-1; D call uncertain. Trimming pared 2 bases from V and 4 bases from J, leaving 21 bases between. Germline V CDR1 and CDR2: SEHNR, FQNEAQ (reference sequence). This CDR3 has 18 residues. CDR3 sequence (DNA): TGTGCCAGCAGCTTATCTTTACGTGGTCTAGGAGTATACAATGAGCAGTTCTTC. It yields the protein CASSLSLRGLGVYNEQFF.